This T cell receptor beta chain was observed in a study of blood T cell repertoires in COVID-19. The CDR3 covers 12 residues. Germline trimming cut 6 bases from V and 9 bases from J; bases unmatched to any gene: 5. The authors' processing: For nucleated cells, counts were estimated from reference gene primer amplification. Profiled with immunoSEQ multiplex PCR; TCRdb holds only in-frame clones, not every one. V, J and clone size are taken as reported in that table, and D and trimming were inferred from the DNA itself. The sample contains around 250,000 clones, about 85% of which appear only once. This sequence originates from a woman between 45 and 65 years old who had been exposed to COVID-19. V is TRBV12-3 or TRBV12-4 and J is TRBJ2-7, with 10 bases identical to TRBD1. Source material: PBMCs or T cells enriched from blood (not recorded which). As DNA, the CDR3 is TGTGCCAGCAGCCTGGGACAGGGGAGGCAGTACTTC. Translated: CASSLGQGRQYF.